This T cell receptor (beta chain) was recorded in a study of Ad26.COV2.S vaccination and SARS-CoV-2 variants. Study overall: Vaccine-arm donor from the placebo-controlled COV1001 Ad26.COV2.S trial. Ad26.COV2.S shots went into the muscle once or twice, 56 days apart.

Treatment defined: approximately 18 received Ad26.COV2.S at low or high dose, single or two shots; about 5 received placebo; per-sample allocation not given. All samples were drawn on day 63, counting from the first vaccine or placebo injection. This adult donor, from Boston, was 18-55 years old. CDR1 is SNHLY and CDR2 is FYNNEI in the germline V gene. The V end lost 6 bases, the J end lost 7 bases, and 16 bases lay between the germline ends. The CDR3 contains 13 residues. Study-level results: People who got the vaccine or the placebo had similar non-spike TCR breadth.

Concerning this clone itself: Antigen unknown.

Assay used: immunoSEQ multiplex PCR; TCRdb lists only in-frame clones, some missing. The sample has 350,000 to 550,000 clones; roughly nine tenths are singletons. This chain links TRBV2 with TRBJ2-7, with D perhaps being TRBD1 or TRBD2 (5 bases each). Sequences were derived from peripheral blood, sampled in a trial of Ad26.COV2.S vaccine versus placebo. This sequence originates from a person between 18 and 60 years old who received the Ad26.COV2.S COVID-19 vaccine or a placebo. The CDR3 loop is CASRSGPLREQYF. CDR3 bases: TGTGCCAGCAGATCGGGACCTCTACGAGAGCAGTACTTC.